The T cell receptor (beta chain) described here comes from a study of T cells in tumors after PD-1 blockade. Across the study: Peripheral blood samples averaged approximately 35,000 unique clonotypes and 113,528 templates.

TCRdb's copy holds only in-frame clones and misses some; the assay was immunoSEQ multiplex PCR. The data hold around 45,000 clones, with just under 80% observed a single time. The V end was cut by 1 base, the J end by 1 base, with 19 bases between. The V gene's germline CDR1 is KGHSH and CDR2 LQKENI. This CDR3 has 19 residues. This receptor was obtained from a human donor with basal cell carcinoma. This sequence joins TRBV18 and TRBJ2-2, with TRBD2 as a possible D gene (5 bases). The sequences come from PBMCs, collected before anti-PD-1 treatment. CDR3 nucleotides: TGTGCCAGCTCACCACGCCCAGCGGTACCAAGCTTGAACACCGGGGAGCTGTTTTTT. This gives the protein CASSPRPAVPSLNTGELFF.